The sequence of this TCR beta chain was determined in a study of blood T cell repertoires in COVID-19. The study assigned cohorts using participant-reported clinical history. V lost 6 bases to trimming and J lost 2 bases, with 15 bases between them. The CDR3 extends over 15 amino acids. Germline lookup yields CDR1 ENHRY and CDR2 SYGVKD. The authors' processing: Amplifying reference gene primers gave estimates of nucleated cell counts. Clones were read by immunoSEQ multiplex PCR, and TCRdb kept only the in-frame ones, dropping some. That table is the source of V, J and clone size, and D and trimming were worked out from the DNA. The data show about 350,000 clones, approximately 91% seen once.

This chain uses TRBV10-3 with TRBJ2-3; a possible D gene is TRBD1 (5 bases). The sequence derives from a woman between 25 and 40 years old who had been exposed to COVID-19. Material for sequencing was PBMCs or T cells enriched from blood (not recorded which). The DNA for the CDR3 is TGTGCCATCAGAGGGGTAATGGGCCCCACAGATACGCAGTATTTT. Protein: CAIRGVMGPTDTQYF.